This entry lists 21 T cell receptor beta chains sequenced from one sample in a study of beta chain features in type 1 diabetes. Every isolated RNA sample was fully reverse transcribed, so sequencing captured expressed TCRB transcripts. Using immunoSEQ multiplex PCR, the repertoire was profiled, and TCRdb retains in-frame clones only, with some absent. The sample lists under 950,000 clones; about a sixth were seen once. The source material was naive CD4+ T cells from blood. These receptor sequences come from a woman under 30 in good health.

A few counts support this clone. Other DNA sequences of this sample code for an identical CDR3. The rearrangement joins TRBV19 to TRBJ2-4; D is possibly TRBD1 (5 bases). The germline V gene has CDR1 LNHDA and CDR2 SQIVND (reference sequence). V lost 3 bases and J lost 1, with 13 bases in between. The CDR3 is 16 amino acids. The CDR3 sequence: CASSIGTGVAKNIQYF. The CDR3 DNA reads TGTGCCAGTAGTATCGGAACAGGAGTTGCCAAAAACATTCAGTACTTC.

CDR3 coding DNA: TGTGCCAGCAGCCGCGTAGGGACAGACTACGAGCAGTACTTC. As protein: CASSRVGTDYEQYF. The gene calls are TRBV4-2 and TRBJ2-7; TRBD1 agrees at 7 bases. V lost 4 bases and J lost 3; bases outside the gene matches: 6. There are 14 residues in the CDR3. Germline CDR1 and CDR2: LGHNA and YNFKEQ.

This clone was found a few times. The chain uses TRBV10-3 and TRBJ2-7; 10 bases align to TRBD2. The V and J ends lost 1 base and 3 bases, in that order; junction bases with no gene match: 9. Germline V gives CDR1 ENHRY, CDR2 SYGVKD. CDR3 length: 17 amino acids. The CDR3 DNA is TGTGCCATCAGTGAGTTCGTGGCTAGGACTAGCGGCTACGAGCAGTACTTC. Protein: CAISEFVARTSGYEQYF.

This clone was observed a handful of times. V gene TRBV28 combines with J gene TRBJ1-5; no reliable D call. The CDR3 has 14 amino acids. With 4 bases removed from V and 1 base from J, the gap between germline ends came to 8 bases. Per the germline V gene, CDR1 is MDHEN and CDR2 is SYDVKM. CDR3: CASSSTLSNQPQHF. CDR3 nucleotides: TGTGCCAGCAGTTCCACTCTAAGCAATCAGCCCCAGCATTTT.

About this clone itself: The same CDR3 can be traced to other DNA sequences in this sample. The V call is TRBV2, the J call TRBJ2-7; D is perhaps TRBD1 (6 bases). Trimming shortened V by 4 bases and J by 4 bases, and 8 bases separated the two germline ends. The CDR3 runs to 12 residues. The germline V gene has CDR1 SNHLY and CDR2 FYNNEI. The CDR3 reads CASSVGGYEQYF. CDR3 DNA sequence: TGTGCCAGCAGTGTAGGGGGATACGAGCAGTACTTC.

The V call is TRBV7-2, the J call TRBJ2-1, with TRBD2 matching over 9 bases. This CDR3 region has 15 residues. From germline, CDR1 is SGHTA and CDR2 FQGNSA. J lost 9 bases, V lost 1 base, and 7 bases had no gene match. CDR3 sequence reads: CASSLVPSGISEQFF. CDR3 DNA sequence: TGTGCCAGCAGCTTAGTGCCTAGCGGGATTTCTGAGCAGTTCTTC.

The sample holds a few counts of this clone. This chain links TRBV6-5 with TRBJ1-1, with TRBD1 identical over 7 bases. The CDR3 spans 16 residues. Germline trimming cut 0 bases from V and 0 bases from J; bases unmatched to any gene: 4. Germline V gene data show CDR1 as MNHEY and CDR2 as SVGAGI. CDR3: CASSYSSGTVNTEAFF. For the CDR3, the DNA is TGTGCCAGCAGTTACTCGAGTGGGACAGTGAACACTGAAGCTTTCTTT.

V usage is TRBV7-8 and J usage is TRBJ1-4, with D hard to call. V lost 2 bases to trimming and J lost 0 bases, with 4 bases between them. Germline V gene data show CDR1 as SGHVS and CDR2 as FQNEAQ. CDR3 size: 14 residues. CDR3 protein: CASSLTATNEKLFF. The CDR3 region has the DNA TGTGCCAGCAGCTTAACTGCAACTAATGAAAAACTGTTTTTT.

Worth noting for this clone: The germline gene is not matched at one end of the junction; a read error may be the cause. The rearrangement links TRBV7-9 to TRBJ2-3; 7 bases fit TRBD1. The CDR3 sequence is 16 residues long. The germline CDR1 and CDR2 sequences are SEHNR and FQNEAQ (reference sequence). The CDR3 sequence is CASSSPTGAATNTQYF. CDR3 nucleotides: TGTGCCAGCAGTTCCCCTACAGGGGCCGCCACAAATACGCAGTATTTT.

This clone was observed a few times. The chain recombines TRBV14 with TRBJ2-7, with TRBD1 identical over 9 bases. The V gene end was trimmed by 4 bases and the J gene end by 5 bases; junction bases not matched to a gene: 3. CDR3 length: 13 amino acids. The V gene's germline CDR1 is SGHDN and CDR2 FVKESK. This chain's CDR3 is CASSPGTGHEQYF. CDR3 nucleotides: TGTGCCAGCAGCCCCGGGACAGGGCACGAGCAGTACTTC.

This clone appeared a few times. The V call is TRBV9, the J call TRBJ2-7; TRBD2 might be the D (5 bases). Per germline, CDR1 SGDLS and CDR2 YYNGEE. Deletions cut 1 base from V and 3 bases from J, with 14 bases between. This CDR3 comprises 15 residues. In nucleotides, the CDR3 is TGTGCCAGCAGCGTACGGACCGGAGAGGGCTACGAGCAGTACTTC. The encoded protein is CASSVRTGEGYEQYF.

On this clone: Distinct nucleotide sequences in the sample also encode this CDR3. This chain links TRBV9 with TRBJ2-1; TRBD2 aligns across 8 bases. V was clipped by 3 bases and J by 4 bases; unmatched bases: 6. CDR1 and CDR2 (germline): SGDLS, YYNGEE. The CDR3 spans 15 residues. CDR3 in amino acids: CASSASGTSYNEQFF. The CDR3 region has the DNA TGTGCCAGCAGCGCCTCCGGGACTAGTTACAATGAGCAGTTCTTC.

CDR3: CASRGGRRDEDTQYF. The CDR3 nucleotides read TGTGCCAGCAGGGGAGGGAGGCGGGACGAGGATACGCAGTATTTT. V and J are TRBV6-6 and TRBJ2-3; 7 nucleotides match TRBD2. Germline CDR1 is MNHNY and CDR2 is SVGAGI (reference sequence). J gave up 6 bases and V 6 bases, and 12 bases lay outside the gene matches. The CDR3 extends over 15 amino acids.

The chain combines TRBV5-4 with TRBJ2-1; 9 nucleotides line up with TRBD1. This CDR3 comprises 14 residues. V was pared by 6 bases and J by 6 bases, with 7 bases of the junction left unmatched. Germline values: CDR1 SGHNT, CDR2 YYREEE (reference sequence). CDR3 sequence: CASTGTGLRNEQFF. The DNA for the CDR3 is TGTGCCAGCACGGGGACAGGGTTACGCAATGAGCAGTTCTTC.

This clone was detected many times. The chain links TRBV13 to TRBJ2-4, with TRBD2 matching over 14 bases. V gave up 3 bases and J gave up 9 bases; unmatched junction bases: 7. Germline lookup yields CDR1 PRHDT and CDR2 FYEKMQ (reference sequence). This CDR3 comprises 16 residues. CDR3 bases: TGTGCCAGCAGCTTGGGACTAGCGGGAGAGGGACGCATTCAGTACTTC. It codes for CASSLGLAGEGRIQYF.

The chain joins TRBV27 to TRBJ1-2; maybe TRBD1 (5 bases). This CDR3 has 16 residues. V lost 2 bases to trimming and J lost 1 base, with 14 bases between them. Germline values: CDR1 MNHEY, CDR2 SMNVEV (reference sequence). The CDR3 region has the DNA TGTGCCAGCAGTTTAAAGAGGGCAGGGAGTAACTATGGCTACACCTTC. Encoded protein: CASSLKRAGSNYGYTF.

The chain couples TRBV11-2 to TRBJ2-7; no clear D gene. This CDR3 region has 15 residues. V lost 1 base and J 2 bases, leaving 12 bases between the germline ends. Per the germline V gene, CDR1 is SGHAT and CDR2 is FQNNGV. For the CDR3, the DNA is TGTGCCAGCAGCTTAGTATTTGGTGGCCCCTACGAGCAGTACTTC. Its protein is CASSLVFGGPYEQYF.

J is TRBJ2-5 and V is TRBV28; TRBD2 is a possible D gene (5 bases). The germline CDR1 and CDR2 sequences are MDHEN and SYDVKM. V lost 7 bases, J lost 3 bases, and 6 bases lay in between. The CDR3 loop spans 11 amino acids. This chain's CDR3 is CASTGEETQYF. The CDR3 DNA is TGTGCCAGCACCGGGGAAGAGACCCAGTACTTC.

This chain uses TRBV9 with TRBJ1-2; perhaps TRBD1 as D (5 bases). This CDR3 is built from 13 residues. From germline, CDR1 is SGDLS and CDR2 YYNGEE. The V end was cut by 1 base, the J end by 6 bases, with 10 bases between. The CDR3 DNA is TGTGCCAGCAGCGTAACTCTCAGGGATGGCTACACCTTC. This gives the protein CASSVTLRDGYTF. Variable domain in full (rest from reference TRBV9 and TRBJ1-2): DSGVTQTPKHLITATGQRVTLRCSPRSGDLSVYWYQQSLDQGLQFLIQYYNGEERAKGNILERFSAQQFPDLHSELNLSSLELGDSALYFCASSVTLRDGYTFGSGTRLTVV.

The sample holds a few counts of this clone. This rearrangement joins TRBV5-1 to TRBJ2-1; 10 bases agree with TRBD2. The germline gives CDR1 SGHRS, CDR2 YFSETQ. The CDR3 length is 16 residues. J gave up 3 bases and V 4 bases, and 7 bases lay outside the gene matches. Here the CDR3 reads CASSDPSGSGYNEQFF. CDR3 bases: TGCGCCAGCAGCGACCCTAGCGGGAGCGGCTACAATGAGCAGTTCTTC.

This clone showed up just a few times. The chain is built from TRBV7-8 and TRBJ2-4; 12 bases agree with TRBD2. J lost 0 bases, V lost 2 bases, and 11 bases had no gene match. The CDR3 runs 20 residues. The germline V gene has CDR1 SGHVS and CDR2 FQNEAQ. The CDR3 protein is CASSLRRTSGVDLAKNIQYF. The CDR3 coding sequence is TGTGCCAGCAGCTTACGACGGACTAGCGGGGTGGATCTAGCCAAAAACATTCAGTACTTC.